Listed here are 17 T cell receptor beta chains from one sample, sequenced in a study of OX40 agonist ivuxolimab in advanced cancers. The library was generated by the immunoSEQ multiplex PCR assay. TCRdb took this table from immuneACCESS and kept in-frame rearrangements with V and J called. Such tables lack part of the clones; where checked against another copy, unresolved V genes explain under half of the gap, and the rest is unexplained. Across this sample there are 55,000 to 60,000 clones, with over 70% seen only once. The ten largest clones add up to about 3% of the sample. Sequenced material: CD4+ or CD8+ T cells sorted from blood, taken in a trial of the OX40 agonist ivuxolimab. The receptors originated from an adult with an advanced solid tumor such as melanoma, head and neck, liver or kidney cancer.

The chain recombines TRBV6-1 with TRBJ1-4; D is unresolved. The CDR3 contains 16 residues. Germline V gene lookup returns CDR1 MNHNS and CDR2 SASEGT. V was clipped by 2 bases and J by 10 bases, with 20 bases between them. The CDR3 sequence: CASSESRTHALGKLFF. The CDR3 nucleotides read TGTGCCAGCAGTGAATCACGCACCCACGCTTTGGGAAAACTGTTTTTT.

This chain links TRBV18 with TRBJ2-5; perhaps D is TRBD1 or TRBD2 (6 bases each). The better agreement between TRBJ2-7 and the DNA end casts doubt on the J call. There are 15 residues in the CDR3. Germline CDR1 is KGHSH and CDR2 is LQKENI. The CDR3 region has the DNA TGTGCCAGCTCACCACGGACGGGGGCGGTCTACGAGCAGTACTTC. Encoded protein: CASSPRTGAVYEQYF.

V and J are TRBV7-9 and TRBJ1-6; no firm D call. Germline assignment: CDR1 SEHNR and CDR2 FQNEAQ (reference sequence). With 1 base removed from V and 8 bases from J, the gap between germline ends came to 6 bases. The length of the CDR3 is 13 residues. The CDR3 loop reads CASSLGVDSPLHF. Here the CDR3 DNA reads TGTGCCAGCAGCTTAGGTGTGGATTCACCCCTCCACTTT.

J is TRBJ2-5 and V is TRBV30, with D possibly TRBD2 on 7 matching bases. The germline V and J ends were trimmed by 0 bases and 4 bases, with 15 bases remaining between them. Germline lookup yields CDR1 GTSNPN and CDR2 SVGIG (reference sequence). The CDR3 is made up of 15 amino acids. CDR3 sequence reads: CAWSVKGGGGETQYF. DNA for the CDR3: TGTGCCTGGAGTGTAAAAGGAGGGGGGGGAGAGACCCAGTACTTC.

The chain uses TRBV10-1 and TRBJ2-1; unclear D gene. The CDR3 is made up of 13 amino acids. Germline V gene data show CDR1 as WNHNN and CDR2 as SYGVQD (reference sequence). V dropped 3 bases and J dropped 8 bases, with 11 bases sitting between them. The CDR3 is CASSEKSLDEQFF. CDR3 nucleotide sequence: TGCGCCAGCAGTGAAAAGAGTTTGGATGAGCAGTTCTTC.

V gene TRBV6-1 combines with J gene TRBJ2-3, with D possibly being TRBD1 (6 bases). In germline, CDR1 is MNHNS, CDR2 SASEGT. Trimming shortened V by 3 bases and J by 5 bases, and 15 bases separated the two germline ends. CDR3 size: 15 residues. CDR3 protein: CASSDLQGQIDTQYF. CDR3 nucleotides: TGTGCCAGCAGTGACCTCCAGGGGCAAATAGATACGCAGTATTTT.

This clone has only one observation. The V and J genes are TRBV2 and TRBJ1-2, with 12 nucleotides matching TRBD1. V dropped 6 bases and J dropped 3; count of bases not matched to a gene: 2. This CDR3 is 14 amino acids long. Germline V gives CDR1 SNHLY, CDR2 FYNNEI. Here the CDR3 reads CASRGTGGDYGYTF. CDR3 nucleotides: TGTGCCAGCAGGGGGACAGGGGGCGACTATGGCTACACCTTC. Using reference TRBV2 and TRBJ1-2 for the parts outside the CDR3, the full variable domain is EPEVTQTPSHQVTQMGQEVILRCVPISNHLYFYWYRQILGQKVEFLVSFYNNEISEKSEIFDDQFSVERPDGSNFTLKIRSTKLEDSAMYFCASRGTGGDYGYTFGSGTRLTVV.

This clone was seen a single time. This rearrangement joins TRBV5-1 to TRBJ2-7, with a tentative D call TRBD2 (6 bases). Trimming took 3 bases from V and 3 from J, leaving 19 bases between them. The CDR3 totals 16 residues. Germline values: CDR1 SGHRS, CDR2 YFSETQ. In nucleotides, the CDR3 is TGCGCCAGCAGCTCCCTATTGGGGGGACGGATCTACGAGCAGTACTTC. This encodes CASSSLLGGRIYEQYF.

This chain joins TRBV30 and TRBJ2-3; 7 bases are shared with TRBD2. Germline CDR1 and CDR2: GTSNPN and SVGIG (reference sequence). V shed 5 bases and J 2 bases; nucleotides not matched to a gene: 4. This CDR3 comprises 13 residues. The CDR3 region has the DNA TGTGCCTGGTCGCGGGGGAACACAGATACGCAGTATTTT. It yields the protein CAWSRGNTDTQYF.

The CDR3 DNA follows: TGCGCCAGCAGCCCACCCGGGGGGAGCGGGAGGGGTGCGACCAAAAACATTCAGTACTTC. Its translation: CASSPPGGSGRGATKNIQYF. The chain has TRBV5-1 and TRBJ2-4; 10 bases line up with TRBD2. Germline CDR1 is SGHRS and CDR2 is YFSETQ. The V and J ends lost 4 bases and 2 bases, in that order; junction bases with no gene match: 18. The CDR3 length is 20 residues.

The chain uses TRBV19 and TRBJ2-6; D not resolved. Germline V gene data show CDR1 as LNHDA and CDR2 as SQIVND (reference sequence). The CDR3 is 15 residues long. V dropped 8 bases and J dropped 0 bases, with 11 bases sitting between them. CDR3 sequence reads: CASCKGISGANVLTF. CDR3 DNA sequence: TGTGCCAGTTGTAAGGGTATCTCTGGGGCCAACGTCCTGACTTTC.

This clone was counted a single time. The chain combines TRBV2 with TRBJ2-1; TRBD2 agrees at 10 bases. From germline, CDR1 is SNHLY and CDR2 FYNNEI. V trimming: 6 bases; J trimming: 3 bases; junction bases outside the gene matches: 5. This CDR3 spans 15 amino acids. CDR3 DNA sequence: TGTGCCAGCAGAGCTAGCGGGAGTCTCTACAATGAGCAGTTCTTC. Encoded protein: CASRASGSLYNEQFF.

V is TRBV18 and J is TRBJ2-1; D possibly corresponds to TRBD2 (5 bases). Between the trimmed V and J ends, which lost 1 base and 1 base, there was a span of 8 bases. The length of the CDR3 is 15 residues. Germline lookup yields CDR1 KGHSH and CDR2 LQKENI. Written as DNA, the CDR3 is TGTGCCAGCTCACCACTAGCGCAATCCTACAATGAGCAGTTCTTC. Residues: CASSPLAQSYNEQFF.

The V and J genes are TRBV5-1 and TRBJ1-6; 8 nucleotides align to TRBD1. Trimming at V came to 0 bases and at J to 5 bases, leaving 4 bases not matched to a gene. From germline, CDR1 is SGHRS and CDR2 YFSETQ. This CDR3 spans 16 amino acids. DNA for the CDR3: TGCGCCAGCAGCTTGGATTTGACAGGGGATAATTCACCCCTCCACTTT. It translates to CASSLDLTGDNSPLHF.

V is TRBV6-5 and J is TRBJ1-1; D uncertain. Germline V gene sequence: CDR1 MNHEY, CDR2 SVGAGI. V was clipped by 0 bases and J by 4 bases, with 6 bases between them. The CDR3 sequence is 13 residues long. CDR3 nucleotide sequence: TGTGCCAGCAGTTACTCGACCGGCACTGAAGCTTTCTTT. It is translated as CASSYSTGTEAFF.

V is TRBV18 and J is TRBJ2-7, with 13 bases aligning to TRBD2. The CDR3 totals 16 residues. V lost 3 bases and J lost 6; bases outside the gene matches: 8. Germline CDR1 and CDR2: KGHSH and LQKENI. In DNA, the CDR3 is TGTGCCAGCTCACCTTCACTAGCGGGAGGGCCTGCCGAGCAGTACTTC. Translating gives CASSPSLAGGPAEQYF.

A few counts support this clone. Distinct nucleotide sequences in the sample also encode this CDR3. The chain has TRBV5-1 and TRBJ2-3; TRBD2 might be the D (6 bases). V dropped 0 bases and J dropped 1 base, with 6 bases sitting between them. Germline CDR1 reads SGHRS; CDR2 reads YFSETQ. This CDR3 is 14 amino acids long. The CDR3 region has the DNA TGCGCCAGCAGCTTGGCGGGAGGCACAGATACGCAGTATTTT. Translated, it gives CASSLAGGTDTQYF.